This record concerns one TCR beta chain sequence. This clonotype was found many times. Which antigen it targets is not known. The sample holds no much larger clone one base away, and base qualities are not on file. This sample is drawn from a study of neurological immune-mediated disorders (dated by TCRdb to the late 2010s). Study-wide context: The study compared peripheral blood TCR-beta repertoires of HTLV-I-associated myelopathy (HAM/TSP) patients, multiple sclerosis patients and healthy controls using UMI-based sequencing. Alongside PBMC samples, the set of some 97 TCR-beta libraries contained longitudinal samples, technical triplicates, and paired CD4+ and CD8+ T-cell subsets that had been sorted. Longitudinal HAM/TSP donors and healthy donors each had 3 time-points at intervals of roughly 3-45 months. The cohort included around 70 subjects: about 15 with HAM/TSP, around 34 with multiple sclerosis, and about 20 healthy controls. Results the study describes overall, beyond this receptor: Across subjects, expanded clones never shared an identical CDR3 amino acid sequence, which suggests that the TCR-beta repertoires in every group were private. TCR clonal expansion was highest in HAM/TSP patients and lowest in MS patients, with MS patients falling below even healthy controls.

The label giving this sample's time point can be read as: longitudinal time-point 2. Unsorted PBMC libraries were generated from 2 million PBMCs stored in RNAlater at -80 °C until RNA extraction. Peripheral blood was subjected to Ficoll-Hypaque density gradient centrifugation to isolate PBMCs, which were then cryopreserved in liquid nitrogen. cDNA was synthesized by template-switch 5'RACE using a primer with a 10-nucleotide random unique molecular identifier that tagged each TCR transcript. Over 200 million TCR-beta sequences, covering 15-18 subjects, were produced in each sequencing run. The RNeasy kit was used for extraction of total RNA. The KAPA Real-time Library Amplification kit was used to amplify TCR-beta VDJ regions with primers for the TCR constant region and the 5'RACE anchor. A first PCR added sample indexes and Illumina adaptors, after which a second PCR increased the library yield. After Ampure bead purification, the TCR product of roughly 650 bp was size-selected on a 2% E-gel SizeSelection system. Before pooling, library quality was checked on a Bioanalyzer, concentration was measured with Qubit, and libraries were quantified with the Kapa Library Quantification kit. An Illumina HiSeq 2500 was used to sequence the libraries paired-end at 2 x 150 bp. To increase sequence diversity, roughly 25-31% phiX was spiked into each library pool. The source study handled its data this way. The UMI-based MiGEC pipeline processed quality-filtered reads and removed over 85% of raw TCR sequences during error correction. IMGT germline references were used for alignment of VDJ genes, and clonotypes were defined by a unique CDR3 amino acid sequence together with V-J genes. Clonal expansion, Shannon diversity and CDR3 relatedness were evaluated with VDJtools (CalcPairwiseDistances, ClusterSamples), while phylogenetic trees were built in CLCbio workbench. Expanded clones were defined as having at least 8 unique UMIs, based on coefficient-of-variation modelling across technical triplicates. TCRdb's own reprocessing of the public reads used fastp at Q25 and MiXCR and kept productive beta chains. Here each entry gathers all rows of one CDR3 protein and keeps the most common genes and DNA. The V and J calls and clone size are TCRdb's, not the authors'. This sample is represented by approximately 82,000 distinct CDR3 sequences; approximately 13% of them were singletons. The top ten clones comprise just under 5% of the sample.

Specimen: PBMCs. The sequence came from a female donor with HTLV-1-associated myelopathy (HAM/TSP).

The DNA sequence follows: TGCGCCAGCAGCCAAGTAGTGACTAGCAATCAGCCCCAGCATTTT. Its product reads: CASSQVVTSNQPQHF. The chain is assembled from TRBV4-1 and TRBJ1-5, with an unclear D gene assignment. Sequences MGHRA (CDR1) and YSYEKL (CDR2) are obtained from the germline V gene. Trimming costs V 1 base and J 0 bases, and their ends lie 7 bases apart. The CDR3 spans 15 residues, from the cysteine through the phenylalanine. The read is trimmed to its CDR3 DNA, 45 bases read in frame from base 1.